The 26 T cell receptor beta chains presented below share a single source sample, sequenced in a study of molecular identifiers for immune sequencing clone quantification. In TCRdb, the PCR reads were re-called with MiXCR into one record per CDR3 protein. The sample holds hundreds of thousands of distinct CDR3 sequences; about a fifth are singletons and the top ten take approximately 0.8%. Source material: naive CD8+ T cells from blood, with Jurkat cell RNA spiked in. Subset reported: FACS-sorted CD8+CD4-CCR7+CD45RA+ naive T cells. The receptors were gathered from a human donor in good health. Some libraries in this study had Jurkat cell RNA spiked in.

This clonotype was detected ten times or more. The CDR3 bases are TGTGCCAGCAGCCCCCCCGGCGCAGGGCTTTTCACTGAAGCTTTCTTT. Translated, it gives CASSPPGAGLFTEAFF. V usage is TRBV5-6 and J usage is TRBJ1-1; D may be TRBD1 (5 bases). Germline loops: CDR1 SGHDT, CDR2 YYEEEE. V lost 4 bases, J lost 4 bases, and 20 bases lay in between. The CDR3 length is 16 residues.

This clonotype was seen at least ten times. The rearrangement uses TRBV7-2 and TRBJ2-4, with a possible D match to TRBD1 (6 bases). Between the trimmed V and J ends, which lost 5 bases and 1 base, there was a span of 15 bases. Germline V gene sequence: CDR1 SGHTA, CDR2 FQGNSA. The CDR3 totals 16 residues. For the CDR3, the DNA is TGTGCCAGCAGCCCCGGACAGAGCCTCGCCAAAAACATTCAGTACTTC. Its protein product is CASSPGQSLAKNIQYF.

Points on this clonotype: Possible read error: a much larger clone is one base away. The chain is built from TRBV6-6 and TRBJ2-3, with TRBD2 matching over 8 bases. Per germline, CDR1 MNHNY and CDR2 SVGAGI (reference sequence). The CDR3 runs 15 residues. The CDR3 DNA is TGTGCCGGCAGCCTCACGCTAGCGGGCCCCGACACGCAGTATTTT. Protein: CAGSLTLAGPDTQYF.

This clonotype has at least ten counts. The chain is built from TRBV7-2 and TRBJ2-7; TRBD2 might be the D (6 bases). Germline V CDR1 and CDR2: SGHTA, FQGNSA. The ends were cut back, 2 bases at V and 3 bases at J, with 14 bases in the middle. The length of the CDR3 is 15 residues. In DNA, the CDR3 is TGTGCCAGCAGCTTATACGGACTAACAAACTACGAGCAGTACTTC. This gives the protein CASSLYGLTNYEQYF.

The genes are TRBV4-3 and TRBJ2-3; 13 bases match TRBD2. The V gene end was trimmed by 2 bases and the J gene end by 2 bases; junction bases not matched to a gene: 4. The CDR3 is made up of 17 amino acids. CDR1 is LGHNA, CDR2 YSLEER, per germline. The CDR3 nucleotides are TGCGCCAGCAGCCAACAGACTAGCGGGGGGATCACAGATACGCAGTATTTT. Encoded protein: CASSQQTSGGITDTQYF.

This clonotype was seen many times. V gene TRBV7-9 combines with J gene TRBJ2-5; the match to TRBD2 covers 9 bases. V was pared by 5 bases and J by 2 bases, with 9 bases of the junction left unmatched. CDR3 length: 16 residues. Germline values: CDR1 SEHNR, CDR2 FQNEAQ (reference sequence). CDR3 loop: CASSPRSGGVQETQYF. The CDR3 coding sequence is TGTGCCAGCAGCCCTCGTAGCGGGGGAGTACAAGAGACCCAGTACTTC.

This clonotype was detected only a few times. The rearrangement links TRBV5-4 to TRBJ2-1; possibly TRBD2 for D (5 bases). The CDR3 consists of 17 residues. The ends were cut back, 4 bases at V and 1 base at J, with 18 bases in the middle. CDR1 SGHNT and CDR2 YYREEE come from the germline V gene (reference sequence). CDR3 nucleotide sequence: TGTGCCAGCAGCCTGCCTGATAGGGAGCGGTCCTACAATGAGCAGTTCTTC. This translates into CASSLPDRERSYNEQFF.

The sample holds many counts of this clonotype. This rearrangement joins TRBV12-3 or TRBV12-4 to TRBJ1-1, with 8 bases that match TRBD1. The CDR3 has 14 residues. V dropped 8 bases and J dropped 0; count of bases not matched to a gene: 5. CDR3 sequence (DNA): TGTGCCAGCCAACCGGGACAGGTGAACACTGAAGCTTTCTTT. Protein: CASQPGQVNTEAFF.

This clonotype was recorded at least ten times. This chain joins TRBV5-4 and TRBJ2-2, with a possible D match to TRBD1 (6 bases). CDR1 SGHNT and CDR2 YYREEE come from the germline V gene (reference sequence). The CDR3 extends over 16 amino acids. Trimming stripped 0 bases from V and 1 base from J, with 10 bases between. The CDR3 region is CASSLEGTLNTGELFF. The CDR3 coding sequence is TGTGCCAGCAGCTTGGAAGGGACACTGAACACCGGGGAGCTGTTTTTT.

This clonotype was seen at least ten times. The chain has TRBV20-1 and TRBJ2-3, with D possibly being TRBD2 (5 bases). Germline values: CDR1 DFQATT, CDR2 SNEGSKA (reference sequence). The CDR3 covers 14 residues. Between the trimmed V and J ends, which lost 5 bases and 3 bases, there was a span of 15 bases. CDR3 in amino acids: CSAVARGMTDTQYF. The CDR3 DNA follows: TGCAGTGCTGTGGCCCGGGGTATGACAGATACGCAGTATTTT.

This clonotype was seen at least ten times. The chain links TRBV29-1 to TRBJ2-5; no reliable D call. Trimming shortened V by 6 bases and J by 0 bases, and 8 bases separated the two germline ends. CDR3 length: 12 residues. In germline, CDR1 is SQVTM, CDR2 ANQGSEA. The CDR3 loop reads CSVPKNQETQYF. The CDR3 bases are TGCAGCGTCCCTAAAAACCAAGAGACCCAGTACTTC.

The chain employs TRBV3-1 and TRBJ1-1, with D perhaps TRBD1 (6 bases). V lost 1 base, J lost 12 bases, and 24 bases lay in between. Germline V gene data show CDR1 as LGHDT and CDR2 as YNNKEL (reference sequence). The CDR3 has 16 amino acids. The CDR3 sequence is CASSQVGGGPRDPSFF. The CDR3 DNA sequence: TGTGCCAGCAGCCAAGTCGGGGGCGGTCCTCGGGACCCTTCTTTCTTT.

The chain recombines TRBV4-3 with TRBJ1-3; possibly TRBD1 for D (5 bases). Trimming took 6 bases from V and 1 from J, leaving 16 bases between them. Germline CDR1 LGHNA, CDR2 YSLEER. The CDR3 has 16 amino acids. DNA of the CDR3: TGCGCCAGCAGTCTAGCCAGGGACGGTTCTGGAAACACCATATATTTT. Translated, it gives CASSLARDGSGNTIYF.

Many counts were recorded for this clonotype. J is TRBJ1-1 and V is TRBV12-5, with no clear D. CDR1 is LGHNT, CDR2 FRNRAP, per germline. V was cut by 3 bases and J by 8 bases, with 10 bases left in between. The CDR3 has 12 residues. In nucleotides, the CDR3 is TGTGCTAGTGGTTTTCACCAGACCGAAGCTTTCTTT. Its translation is CASGFHQTEAFF.

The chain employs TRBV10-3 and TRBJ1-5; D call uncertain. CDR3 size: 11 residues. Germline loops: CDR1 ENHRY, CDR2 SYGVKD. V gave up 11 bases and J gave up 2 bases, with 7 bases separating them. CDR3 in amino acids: CAVQGNQPQHF. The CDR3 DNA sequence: TGTGCCGTGCAGGGCAATCAGCCCCAGCATTTT.

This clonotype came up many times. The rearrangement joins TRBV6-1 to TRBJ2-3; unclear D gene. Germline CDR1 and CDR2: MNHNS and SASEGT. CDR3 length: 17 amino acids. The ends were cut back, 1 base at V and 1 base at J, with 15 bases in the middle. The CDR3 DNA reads TGTGCCAGCAGTGAAGGGGCCCCCGTTTTGCGCACAGATACGCAGTATTTT. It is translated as CASSEGAPVLRTDTQYF.

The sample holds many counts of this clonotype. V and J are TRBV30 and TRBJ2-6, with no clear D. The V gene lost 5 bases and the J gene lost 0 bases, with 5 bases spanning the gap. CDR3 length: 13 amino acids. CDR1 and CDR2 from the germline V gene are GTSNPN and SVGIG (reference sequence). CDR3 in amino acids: CAWGSSGANVLTF. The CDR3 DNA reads TGTGCCTGGGGATCCTCTGGGGCCAACGTCCTGACTTTC.

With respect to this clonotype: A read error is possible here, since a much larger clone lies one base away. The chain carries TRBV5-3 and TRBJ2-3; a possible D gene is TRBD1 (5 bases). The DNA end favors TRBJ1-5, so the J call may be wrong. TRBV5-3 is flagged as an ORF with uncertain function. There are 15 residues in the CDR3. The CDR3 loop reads CASSSGTGPPDTQHF. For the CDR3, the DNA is TGTGCCAGCAGCAGCGGGACGGGCCCACCAGATACGCAGCATTTT.

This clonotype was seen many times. DNA for the CDR3: TGTGCCAGTGGAATCGGACAGGGATCCTACAATGAGCAGTTCTTC. The encoded protein is CASGIGQGSYNEQFF. The V and J genes are TRBV19 and TRBJ2-1; 8 nucleotides agree with TRBD1. The V gene's germline CDR1 is LNHDA and CDR2 SQIVND (reference sequence). The CDR3 has 15 amino acids. V shed 8 bases, J shed 1 base, and the junction held 7 bases outside the gene matches.

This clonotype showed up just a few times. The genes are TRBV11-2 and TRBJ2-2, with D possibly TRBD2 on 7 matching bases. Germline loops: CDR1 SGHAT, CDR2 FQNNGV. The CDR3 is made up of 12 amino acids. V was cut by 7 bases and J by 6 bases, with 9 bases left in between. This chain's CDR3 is CASKGGPGELFF. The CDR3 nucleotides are TGTGCCAGCAAGGGGGGGCCCGGGGAGCTGTTTTTT.

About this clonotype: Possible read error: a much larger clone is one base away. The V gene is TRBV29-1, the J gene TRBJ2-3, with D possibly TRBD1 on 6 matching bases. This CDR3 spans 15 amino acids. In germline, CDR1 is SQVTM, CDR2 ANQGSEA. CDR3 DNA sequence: TGCGGCGTTGAAGATTCACAGGGTCCCACAGATACGCAGTATTTT. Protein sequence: CGVEDSQGPTDTQYF.

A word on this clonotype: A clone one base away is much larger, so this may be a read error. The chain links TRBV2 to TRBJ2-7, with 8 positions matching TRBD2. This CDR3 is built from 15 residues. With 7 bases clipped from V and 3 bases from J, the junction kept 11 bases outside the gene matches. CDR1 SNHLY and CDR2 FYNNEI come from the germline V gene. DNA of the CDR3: TGTGCCAGCACCATACTAGCGGTGGGTAACTACGAGCAGTACTTC. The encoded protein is CASTILAVGNYEQYF.

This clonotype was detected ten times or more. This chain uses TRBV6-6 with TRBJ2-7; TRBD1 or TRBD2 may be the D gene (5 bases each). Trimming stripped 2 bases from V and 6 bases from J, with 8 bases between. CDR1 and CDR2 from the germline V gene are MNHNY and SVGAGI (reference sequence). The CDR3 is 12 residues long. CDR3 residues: CASSYPGTEQYF. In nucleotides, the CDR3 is TGTGCCAGCAGTTACCCCGGGACCGAGCAGTACTTC.

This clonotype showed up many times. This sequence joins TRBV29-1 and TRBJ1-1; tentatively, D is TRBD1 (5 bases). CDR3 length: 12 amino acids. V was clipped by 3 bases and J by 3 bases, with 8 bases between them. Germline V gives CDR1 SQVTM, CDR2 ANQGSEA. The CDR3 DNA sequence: TGCAGCGTTGACGGGGGTTACACTGAAGCTTTCTTT. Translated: CSVDGGYTEAFF.

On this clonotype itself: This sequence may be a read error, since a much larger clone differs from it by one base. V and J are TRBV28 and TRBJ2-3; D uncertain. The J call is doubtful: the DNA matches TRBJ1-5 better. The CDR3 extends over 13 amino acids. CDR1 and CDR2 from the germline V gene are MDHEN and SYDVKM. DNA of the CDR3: TGTGCCAGCAGTTTGATTAACACAGATACGCAGCATTTT. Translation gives CASSLINTDTQHF.

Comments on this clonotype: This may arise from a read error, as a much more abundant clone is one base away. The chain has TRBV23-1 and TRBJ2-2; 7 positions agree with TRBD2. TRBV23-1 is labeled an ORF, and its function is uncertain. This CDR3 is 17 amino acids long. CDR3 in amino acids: CDSSQSAGRREPGELFF. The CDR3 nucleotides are TGCGACAGCAGTCAATCAGCAGGGAGGCGGGAGCCCGGGGAGCTGTTTTTT.